The next 25 T cell receptor beta chains were all read from a single sample in a study of shared clonotypes between healthy human individuals. The assay was immunoSEQ multiplex PCR, and TCRdb's table has in-frame clones only and misses some. In the table there are 520,000 or so clones, 79% of which are singletons. Sequencing used PBMCs. These receptors all come from a woman aged 40 to 55 in good health. Some clones in this sample may be carry-over from other donors' samples.

The chain has TRBV7-2 and TRBJ2-2, with 14 bases that match TRBD2. V lost 1 base, J lost 4 bases, and 2 bases stayed unmatched. Germline CDR1 is SGHTA and CDR2 is FQGNSA. There are 17 residues in the CDR3. Here the CDR3 reads CASSLVTSGRGTGELFF. The CDR3 nucleotides are TGTGCCAGCAGCTTAGTGACTAGCGGGAGGGGCACCGGGGAGCTGTTTTTT.

V usage is TRBV5-6 and J usage is TRBJ2-5, with 7 bases aligning to TRBD2. CDR1 is SGHDT and CDR2 is YYEEEE in the germline V gene. The CDR3 is 19 amino acids. Losses at the gene ends were 1 base for V and 3 bases for J; bases not matched to a gene: 18. Here the CDR3 reads CASSLKEERGRGREETQYF. The CDR3 DNA reads TGTGCCAGCAGCTTGAAAGAGGAGCGGGGACGGGGTCGCGAAGAGACCCAGTACTTC.

Many counts were recorded for this clone. This sequence joins TRBV7-9 and TRBJ1-1; D call uncertain. There are 14 residues in the CDR3. In germline, CDR1 is SEHNR, CDR2 FQNEAQ (reference sequence). Trimming left V 2 bases short and J 0 bases short, with 7 bases between. CDR3 bases: TGTGCCAGCAGCTTACAGACCGTGAACACTGAAGCTTTCTTT. Amino acid sequence: CASSLQTVNTEAFF.

The sample holds many counts of this clone. The chain combines TRBV28 with TRBJ2-1, with no clear D. Germline V CDR1 and CDR2: MDHEN, SYDVKM. V gave up 4 bases and J gave up 4 bases, with 14 bases separating them. The CDR3 runs 15 residues. The CDR3 is CASSSLRKDYNEQFF. CDR3 bases: TGTGCCAGCAGTTCCCTCCGAAAGGATTACAATGAGCAGTTCTTC.

The chain carries TRBV7-2 and TRBJ2-7; D call uncertain. The CDR3 runs to 11 residues. The germline CDR1 and CDR2 sequences are SGHTA and FQGNSA. Trimming took 4 bases from V and 4 from J, leaving 5 bases between them. CDR3 region: CASSSLYEQYF. The CDR3 bases are TGTGCCAGCAGCTCGCTTTACGAGCAGTACTTC. The complete variable domain, with remaining parts taken from reference TRBV7-2 and TRBJ2-7, reads GAGVSQSPSNKVTEKGKDVELRCDPISGHTALYWYRQSLGQGLEFLIYFQGNSAPDKSGLPSDRFSAERTGGSVSTLTIQRTQQEDSAVYLCASSSLYEQYFGPGTRLTVT.

This chain connects TRBV14 to TRBJ2-1; D is perhaps TRBD2 (6 bases). With 5 bases removed from V and 0 bases from J, the gap between germline ends came to 8 bases. Germline CDR1 is SGHDN and CDR2 is FVKESK. The CDR3 length is 14 residues. DNA of the CDR3: TGTGCCAGCAGCGTGGACTACTCCTACAATGAGCAGTTCTTC. Translation gives CASSVDYSYNEQFF.

The chain couples TRBV11-2 to TRBJ2-5, with a tentative D call TRBD1 (6 bases). The CDR3 runs to 16 residues. V was shortened by 9 bases and J by 2 bases, with 22 bases between the two germline ends. The V gene's germline CDR1 is SGHAT and CDR2 FQNNGV. The CDR3: CASAPTGTFPQETQYF. The CDR3 region has the DNA TGTGCCAGTGCTCCGACCGGGACATTCCCTCAAGAGACCCAGTACTTC.

The V and J genes are TRBV27 and TRBJ2-1; D not resolved. The CDR3 contains 14 residues. V was pared by 1 base and J by 3 bases, with 7 bases between. Germline values: CDR1 MNHEY, CDR2 SMNVEV (reference sequence). Here the CDR3 reads CASSLWRFYNEQFF. The CDR3 nucleotides are TGTGCCAGCAGTTTATGGCGGTTCTACAATGAGCAGTTCTTC.

The rearrangement joins TRBV5-4 to TRBJ2-7, with 8 bases identical to TRBD1. This CDR3 spans 15 amino acids. V lost 4 bases, J lost 1 base, and 7 bases stayed unmatched. Germline V gene data show CDR1 as SGHNT and CDR2 as YYREEE (reference sequence). CDR3 amino acids: CASSIRGQGSYEQYF. The CDR3 DNA sequence: TGTGCCAGCAGCATCAGGGGGCAAGGATCCTACGAGCAGTACTTC. The variable domain in full, completed from reference TRBV5-4 and TRBJ2-7, reads ETGVTQSPTHLIKTRGQQVTLRCSSQSGHNTVSWYQQALGQGPQFIFQYYREEENGRGNFPPRFSGLQFPNYSSELNVNALELDDSALYLCASSIRGQGSYEQYFGPGTRLTVT.

This clone was seen a single time. This sequence joins TRBV4-2 and TRBJ1-4, with 7 bases aligning to TRBD1. Trimming cost V 5 bases and J 1 base; bases outside gene matches: 13. This CDR3 spans 18 amino acids. Germline CDR1 LGHNA, CDR2 YNFKEQ. The DNA of the CDR3 is TGTGCCAGCAGCTTGTCCCCAGGGGGATCCGTAACTAATGAAAAACTGTTTTTT. Translated: CASSLSPGGSVTNEKLFF.

This sequence joins TRBV7-9 and TRBJ2-3; 7 nucleotides line up with TRBD2. V lost 2 bases to trimming and J lost 8 bases; unmatched junction nucleotides: 16. Germline V gene lookup returns CDR1 SEHNR and CDR2 FQNEAQ (reference sequence). The CDR3 has 17 residues. The CDR3 coding sequence is TGTGCCAGCAGCTTAAGTCGTGTTACTAAGCGGGATTTTACGCAGTATTTT. It yields the protein CASSLSRVTKRDFTQYF.

This sequence joins TRBV7-9 and TRBJ1-2; D gene uncertain. V dropped 1 base and J dropped 6 bases, with 12 bases sitting between them. The CDR3 is 14 amino acids. Germline V gene data show CDR1 as SEHNR and CDR2 as FQNEAQ (reference sequence). The CDR3 nucleotides are TGTGCCAGCAGCTTAGGCAGTCCCACTGATGGCTACACCTTC. It specifies CASSLGSPTDGYTF.

The V call is TRBV13, the J call TRBJ2-7, with 7 bases aligning to TRBD1. The CDR3 consists of 13 residues. Germline CDR1 PRHDT, CDR2 FYEKMQ (reference sequence). The trim removed 5 bases at V and 2 bases at J, leaving 3 bases unmatched. The CDR3 DNA reads TGTGCCAGCAGCCGCAGGGGGACCTACGAGCAGTACTTC. Its translation is CASSRRGTYEQYF.

The chain is built from TRBV2 and TRBJ1-5, with unresolved D. CDR1 and CDR2 (germline): SNHLY, FYNNEI. V lost 4 bases to trimming and J lost 4 bases, with 8 bases between them. CDR3 size: 13 residues. The CDR3 sequence is CASSGEVNQPQHF. CDR3 bases: TGTGCCAGCAGTGGTGAGGTGAATCAGCCCCAGCATTTT.

The rearrangement uses TRBV10-3 and TRBJ2-1; either TRBD1 or TRBD2 may fit D (5 bases each). Germline values: CDR1 ENHRY, CDR2 SYGVKD. V gave up 5 bases and J gave up 2 bases, with 13 bases separating them. This CDR3 has 15 amino acids. The CDR3 spells CAISPGPEAYNEQFF. For the CDR3, the DNA is TGTGCCATCAGTCCGGGACCAGAGGCCTACAATGAGCAGTTCTTC.

V usage is TRBV27 and J usage is TRBJ2-7, with D perhaps being TRBD1 or TRBD2 (6 bases each). The V end lost 2 bases, the J end lost 3 bases, and 14 bases lay between the germline ends. The V gene's germline CDR1 is MNHEY and CDR2 SMNVEV (reference sequence). The CDR3 contains 15 residues. The CDR3 spells CASSLEGGHSYEQYF. Here the CDR3 DNA reads TGTGCCAGCAGTTTAGAGGGGGGTCACAGCTACGAGCAGTACTTC.

V gene TRBV7-9 combines with J gene TRBJ2-7; D is unresolved. The CDR3 is 15 residues long. The V and J ends lost 1 base and 0 bases respectively, with 10 bases between them. Per germline, CDR1 SEHNR and CDR2 FQNEAQ (reference sequence). Here the CDR3 reads CASSLVGTSSYEQYF. The CDR3, as DNA: TGTGCCAGCAGCTTAGTGGGTACGTCCTCCTACGAGCAGTACTTC.

V usage is TRBV6-5 and J usage is TRBJ2-5; tentative D call: TRBD1 (6 bases). The CDR3 loop spans 15 amino acids. Trimming pared 6 bases from V and 0 bases from J, leaving 14 bases between. The germline V gene has CDR1 MNHEY and CDR2 SVGAGI. For the CDR3, the DNA is TGTGCCAGCAGCCCGACAGGATTGTACCAAGAGACCCAGTACTTC. It encodes CASSPTGLYQETQYF.

This rearrangement joins TRBV2 to TRBJ2-5, with TRBD2 matching 12 bases. Germline V gene sequence: CDR1 SNHLY, CDR2 FYNNEI. V shed 6 bases and J 4 bases; nucleotides not matched to a gene: 6. CDR3 size: 15 residues. Here the CDR3 reads CASSRPTSGRETQYF. Here the CDR3 DNA reads TGTGCCAGCAGCCGACCGACTAGCGGGAGAGAGACCCAGTACTTC.

V usage is TRBV7-8 and J usage is TRBJ2-7; TRBD1 is a possible D gene (6 bases). Per the germline V gene, CDR1 is SGHVS and CDR2 is FQNEAQ. V was pared by 2 bases and J by 1 base, with 18 bases between. The CDR3 loop spans 17 amino acids. Here the CDR3 reads CASSLIHTGRASYEQYF. The CDR3 nucleotides read TGTGCCAGCAGCTTAATCCATACAGGGCGTGCATCCTACGAGCAGTACTTC.

The chain is built from TRBV19 and TRBJ1-3; TRBD1 aligns across 7 bases. The length of the CDR3 is 14 residues. Germline lookup yields CDR1 LNHDA and CDR2 SQIVND (reference sequence). V was pared by 6 bases and J by 2 bases, with 4 bases of the junction left unmatched. DNA for the CDR3: TGTGCCAGTAGCATTACAGGGGCTGGAAACACCATATATTTT. It specifies CASSITGAGNTIYF.

The rearrangement uses TRBV28 and TRBJ1-3; D call uncertain. Germline-derived CDR1 and CDR2 are MDHEN and SYDVKM. The V end lost 8 bases, the J end lost 0 bases, and 8 bases lay between the germline ends. The CDR3 is made up of 13 amino acids. The CDR3 reads CASETNSGNTIYF. In nucleotides, the CDR3 is TGTGCCAGCGAAACAAACTCTGGAAACACCATATATTTT.

A few counts support this clone. Other DNA sequences in the sample encode the same CDR3. The chain employs TRBV7-2 and TRBJ2-7; the match to TRBD2 covers 11 bases. This CDR3 comprises 15 residues. The junction had 6 bases not matched to a gene; V was cut back by 1 base and J by 7 bases. CDR1 and CDR2 (germline): SGHTA, FQGNSA. This CDR3 reads CASSLVLAGAREQYF. The CDR3 nucleotides are TGTGCCAGCAGCTTAGTACTAGCGGGAGCACGGGAGCAGTACTTC.

This clone was seen a handful of times. The chain uses TRBV28 and TRBJ2-7, with 7 bases fitting TRBD2. Trimming took 7 bases from V and 0 from J; bases not matched to a gene: 3. The CDR3 sequence is 13 residues long. Germline-derived CDR1 and CDR2 are MDHEN and SYDVKM. CDR3: CASMGGVSYEQYF. The CDR3 DNA reads TGTGCCAGCATGGGGGGGGTCTCCTACGAGCAGTACTTC.

This chain uses TRBV14 with TRBJ2-7; D is unresolved. The CDR3 extends over 12 amino acids. CDR1 SGHDN and CDR2 FVKESK come from the germline V gene. The V end was cut by 1 base, the J end by 4 bases, with 5 bases between. CDR3 sequence reads: CASSQGGYEQYF. The CDR3 region has the DNA TGTGCCAGCAGCCAAGGGGGTTACGAGCAGTACTTC.